Following are 8 T cell receptor beta chains from one sample sequenced in a study of cytomegalovirus exposure and HLA in healthy donors. The PCR made use of 60 Vbeta and 13 Jbeta primers. TCRdb's table, derived via immunoSEQ multiplex PCR, lists solely in-frame clones and lacks some. Of approximately 170,000 clones in the sample, around four fifths are singletons; the top ten hold around 3.1%. The material sequenced was PBMCs. The receptors shown here come from a female donor in good health and CMV-seronegative.

The chain combines TRBV30 with TRBJ1-2; no firm D call. The CDR3 is 14 amino acids. Trimming shortened V by 1 base and J by 4 bases, and 13 bases separated the two germline ends. Germline CDR1 is GTSNPN and CDR2 is SVGIG (reference sequence). As DNA, the CDR3 is TGTGCCTGGAGTGCTGGCAGGCATTTCTATGGCTACACCTTC. It codes for CAWSAGRHFYGYTF.

This sequence joins TRBV9 and TRBJ2-6, with a possible D match to TRBD2 (6 bases). The length of the CDR3 is 18 residues. Germline V gene lookup returns CDR1 SGDLS and CDR2 YYNGEE. V dropped 0 bases and J dropped 0 bases, with 13 bases sitting between them. The CDR3 nucleotides read TGTGCCAGCAGCGTAGTTACGGGAGACACCTCTGGGGCCAACGTCCTGACTTTC. It codes for CASSVVTGDTSGANVLTF.

V is TRBV30 and J is TRBJ1-1; 7 nucleotides align to TRBD1. V shed 4 bases and J 6 bases; nucleotides not matched to a gene: 14. Germline CDR1 is GTSNPN and CDR2 is SVGIG (reference sequence). The CDR3 is 15 amino acids. CDR3 sequence: CAWIGRGSLRAEAFF. The CDR3 DNA sequence: TGTGCCTGGATCGGCAGGGGGAGTTTACGCGCTGAAGCTTTCTTT.

The chain carries TRBV6-5 and TRBJ2-1; D possibly corresponds to TRBD2 (6 bases). Germline values: CDR1 MNHEY, CDR2 SVGAGI. There are 16 residues in the CDR3. V lost 2 bases to trimming and J lost 4 bases, with 15 bases between them. In DNA, the CDR3 is TGTGCCAGCAGTTACGGCGGGGCTGGTTTGTACAATGAGCAGTTCTTC. It encodes CASSYGGAGLYNEQFF.

The J gene is TRBJ2-1, the V gene TRBV5-8; TRBD2 aligns across 11 bases. The CDR3 has 13 residues. CDR1 and CDR2 (germline): SGHTS, YDEGEE. The V and J ends lost 5 bases and 9 bases, in that order; junction bases with no gene match: 4. This CDR3 reads CASRIAGGIEQFF. The CDR3 nucleotides read TGTGCCAGCAGGATAGCGGGAGGGATTGAGCAGTTCTTC.

The rearrangement joins TRBV9 to TRBJ2-5; the match to TRBD2 covers 11 bases. Germline trimming cut 1 base from V and 3 bases from J; bases unmatched to any gene: 8. Germline V lookup: CDR1 SGDLS, CDR2 YYNGEE. The CDR3 length is 17 residues. The CDR3 protein is CASSVNPSGRFKETQYF. CDR3 coding DNA: TGTGCCAGCAGCGTAAACCCTAGCGGGAGGTTCAAAGAGACCCAGTACTTC.

The chain recombines TRBV5-6 with TRBJ2-7; D remains ambiguous. This CDR3 region has 15 residues. Germline CDR1 SGHDT, CDR2 YYEEEE. V lost 0 bases, J lost 2 bases, and 12 bases lay in between. CDR3 loop: CASSLARGLPYEQYF. CDR3 nucleotides: TGTGCCAGCAGCTTGGCCCGCGGTCTACCCTACGAGCAGTACTTC.

The chain joins TRBV7-8 to TRBJ1-5; a weak D match, TRBD1 (6 bases). This CDR3 has 14 residues. The V gene's germline CDR1 is SGHVS and CDR2 FQNEAQ. The ends were cut back, 7 bases at V and 8 bases at J, with 18 bases in the middle. The CDR3 DNA follows: TGTGCCAGCACGGTTGGGACAACAAAAGAGCCCCAGCATTTT. Translated, it gives CASTVGTTKEPQHF.